These T cell receptor beta chains were read from a single sample in a study of cytomegalovirus exposure and HLA in healthy donors. Libraries were prepared by immunoSEQ multiplex PCR; TCRdb keeps only in-frame clonotypes and omits some of them. The repertoire consists of more than 130,000 clones, with more than 75% occurring once and the leading ten covering around 3.6%. Sequencing was done on a sample of PBMCs. Receptor source: a man aged 18-30 years in good health and CMV-seronegative. Each CDR3 is given with its conserved first and last residue. A D gene is named only where the DNA matches it firmly. Size is omitted from some rows. Given values are once, few, many or a class for expanded clones.

V gene	clone size	D gene	J gene	CDR3 protein	CDR3 DNA
TRBV7-2	NA	TRBD1	TRBJ2-1	CASSALWDSPYNEQFF	TGTGCCAGCAGCGCACTGTGGGACAGCCCTTACAATGAGCAGTTCTTC
TRBV7-9	NA	TRBD1	TRBJ1-1	CASSLLGQGNTEAFF	TGTGCCAGCAGCTTATTGGGACAGGGAAACACTGAAGCTTTCTTT
TRBV11-3	few	TRBD1	TRBJ1-4	CASSHAGQGTNEKLFF	TGTGCCAGCAGCCATGCCGGACAGGGAACTAATGAAAAACTGTTTTTT
TRBV29-1	once	TRBD1	TRBJ2-7	CSSWTGGGEQYF	TGCAGCTCCTGGACAGGGGGAGGCGAGCAGTACTTC
TRBV5-4	NA	TRBD1	TRBJ2-2	CASSRGQLGTGELFF	TGTGCCAGCAGCAGGGGACAGTTGGGGACCGGGGAGCTGTTTTTT
TRBV6-1	NA	TRBD1	TRBJ1-1	CATSGQGYTEAFF	TGTGCCACCTCGGGACAGGGGTACACTGAAGCTTTCTTT
TRBV18	few	NA	TRBJ1-1	CASSPPQGGNTEAFF	TGTGCCAGCTCACCCCCTCAAGGGGGAAACACTGAAGCTTTCTTT
TRBV5-1	once	NA	TRBJ1-1	CASSLGVATTSAEAFF	TGCGCCAGCAGCTTGGGTGTGGCCACGACGAGCGCTGAAGCTTTCTTT
TRBV7-2	few	TRBD2	TRBJ2-7	CASSLAGTSQYEQYF	TGTGCCAGCAGCTTAGCCGGGACTAGTCAATACGAGCAGTACTTC
TRBV25-1	few	NA	TRBJ2-1	CASSELQIYNEQFF	TGTGCCAGCAGTGAACTACAGATATACAATGAGCAGTTCTTC
TRBV5-1	NA	NA	TRBJ1-4	CASSSLSEEKLFF	TGCGCCAGCAGCTCGCTCTCGGAGGAAAAACTGTTTTTT
TRBV4-2	NA	TRBD1	TRBJ2-4	CASSQEQAGGRNIQYF	TGTGCCAGCAGCCAAGAGCAGGCAGGGGGCAGGAACATTCAGTACTTC
TRBV7-8	NA	NA	TRBJ2-1	CASSLLDLEQFF	TGTGCCAGCAGCTTACTAGATCTGGAGCAGTTCTTC
TRBV18	NA	NA	TRBJ2-3	CASCTASTDTQYF	TGTGCCAGCTGCACCGCGAGCACAGATACGCAGTATTTT
TRBV27	few	NA	TRBJ2-6	CASNLPQGKGVSGANVLTF	TGTGCCAGCAACCTACCACAGGGAAAGGGAGTCTCTGGGGCCAACGTCCTGACTTTC
TRBV5-1	NA	TRBD1	TRBJ1-1	CASSSERDRGKAFF	TGCGCCAGCAGCTCAGAACGGGACAGGGGGAAAGCTTTCTTT
TRBV7-2	NA	NA	TRBJ1-5	CASSLQGNQPQHF	TGTGCCAGCAGCTTACAGGGCAATCAGCCCCAGCATTTT
TRBV29-1	NA	NA	TRBJ1-1	CSVTSNLGGTEAFF	TGCAGCGTCACTTCCAACTTGGGGGGGACTGAAGCTTTCTTT
TRBV19	few	TRBD2	TRBJ2-1	CASSGTSGRNEQFF	TGTGCCAGTTCAGGGACTAGCGGGAGAAATGAGCAGTTCTTC
TRBV28	NA	TRBD1	TRBJ2-6	CASDPMSPGGKSGANVLTF	TGTGCCAGCGACCCCATGAGCCCAGGGGGTAAATCTGGGGCCAACGTCCTGACTTTC
TRBV19	NA	TRBD2	TRBJ2-3	CASSIYSGTRTSTDTQYF	TGTGCCAGTAGTATCTACTCCGGGACTAGGACTAGCACAGATACGCAGTATTTT
TRBV5-1	NA	TRBD1	TRBJ1-2	CASSRQGLVDGYTF	TGCGCCAGCAGTAGACAGGGATTGGTGGATGGCTACACCTTC
TRBV27	NA	TRBD2	TRBJ2-1	CASRFNSGSYNEQFF	TGTGCCAGCAGGTTTAATAGCGGGAGCTACAATGAGCAGTTCTTC
TRBV9	NA	NA	TRBJ1-2	CASSVDPDSNYGYTF	TGTGCCAGCAGCGTAGATCCCGACAGCAACTATGGCTACACCTTC
TRBV29-1	NA	NA	TRBJ2-7	CSVGDNAMGEQYF	TGCAGCGTTGGGGACAATGCTATGGGCGAGCAGTACTTC
TRBV18	NA	NA	TRBJ2-2	CASSSITANTGELFF	TGTGCCAGCTCTAGCATTACCGCGAACACCGGGGAGCTGTTTTTT
TRBV9	NA	TRBD2	TRBJ2-1	CASSVGHLAGGLNEQFF	TGTGCCAGCAGCGTTGGTCACCTAGCGGGGGGGCTTAATGAGCAGTTCTTC
TRBV10-3	NA	TRBD1	TRBJ2-7	CAISEEDRGSEQYF	TGTGCCATCAGTGAAGAGGACAGGGGTTCCGAGCAGTACTTC
TRBV18	NA	NA	TRBJ1-1	CASSPAGATNTEAFF	TGTGCCAGCTCACCGGCGGGGGCAACTAACACTGAAGCTTTCTTT